The present T cell receptor (beta chain) was sequenced within a study of kidney transplant recipient with SARS-CoV-2 infection. Germline V CDR1 and CDR2: MGHRA, YSYEKL. This CDR3 is 16 amino acids long. As for this clonotype: Possible read error: a much larger clone is one base away.

MiXCR, run by TCRdb on the reads, gives a single entry per CDR3 protein. This table has 200,000 to 300,000 distinct CDR3 sequences, less than 35% appearing once. This TCR was recovered from a young adult male patient who had COVID-19 and was a kidney transplant recipient. Some T cells may be the graft donor's. The starting material was a blood sample, obtained at baseline and on day 111 from a kidney transplant recipient. The chain employs TRBV4-1 and TRBJ2-2, with TRBD2 identical over 9 bases. The CDR3 nucleotides read TGCGCCAACAGCACCCAGGGACTAGCAAACACCGGGGAGCTGTTTTTT. Its protein product is CANSTQGLANTGELFF.